The subject of this entry is one TCR beta chain. What it binds is unknown. Method: immunoSEQ multiplex PCR; TCRdb's copy keeps in-frame clones and lacks some. The sample includes about 83,000 clones, more than 75% of them seen just once. These data are taken from a study of T cell responses to AZD1222 COVID-19 vaccine. The study's findings and limits: In a largely white British group with more females than males, clonal diversity was possibly underestimated. Repertoire sampling was restricted to post-peak T cell response timepoints.

This CDR3 is built from 12 residues. CDR1 and CDR2 (germline): DFQATT, SNEGSKA (reference sequence). V was trimmed by 3 bases and J by 2 bases, leaving 8 bases between them. The sequence came from an adult in good health. Here the sequenced sample was peripheral blood, taken on day 0 of MenACWY control vaccination. The rearrangement links TRBV20-1 to TRBJ2-7; D is perhaps TRBD1 (5 bases). This CDR3 is CSASSRAYEQYF. The CDR3 nucleotides are TGCAGTGCTAGTTCCAGGGCCTACGAGCAGTACTTC.